Shown below are 4 T cell receptor beta chains from a single sample sequenced in a study of blood T cell repertoires in COVID-19. The protocol was immunoSEQ multiplex PCR, while the TCRdb copy is restricted to in-frame clones and leaves out a portion. The sample contains some 58,000 clones, 80% to 90% of which appear only once. The sequenced sample consisted of peripheral blood. These receptors were taken from a man aged 35-49 years with acute or convalescent COVID-19.

CDR3: CASSLQGSGELFF. Here the CDR3 DNA reads TGTGCCAGCAGTTTACAGGGGTCCGGGGAGCTGTTTTTT. This chain connects TRBV12-3 or TRBV12-4 to TRBJ2-2; D perhaps matches TRBD1 (6 bases). CDR3 size: 13 residues. Trimming took 2 bases from V and 6 from J, leaving 7 bases between them.

The J gene is TRBJ1-2, the V gene TRBV2; possible D gene TRBD1, 5 bases. The V and J ends lost 6 bases and 7 bases respectively, with 12 bases between them. CDR1 SNHLY and CDR2 FYNNEI come from the germline V gene. CDR3 length: 12 residues. The CDR3 here is CASSHDGAGYTF. CDR3 coding DNA: TGTGCCAGCAGCCACGATGGGGCTGGCTACACCTTC.

The chain recombines TRBV7-3 with TRBJ1-1; D not certain. Germline CDR1 is SGHTA and CDR2 is FQGTGA. Trimming left V 5 bases short and J 0 bases short, with 7 bases between. The length of the CDR3 is 13 residues. Here the CDR3 DNA reads TGTGCCAGCAGCCCCGACATGAACACTGAAGCTTTCTTT. Protein product: CASSPDMNTEAFF.

The V call is TRBV5-1, the J call TRBJ2-1; the D gene is possibly TRBD2 (6 bases). The CDR3 is made up of 12 amino acids. V was cut by 3 bases and J by 10 bases, with 11 bases left in between. CDR1 is SGHRS, CDR2 YFSETQ, per germline. CDR3 region: CASSSGTPEQFF. The CDR3 DNA reads TGCGCCAGCAGCTCCGGGACTCCCGAGCAGTTCTTC. Together with reference TRBV5-1 and TRBJ2-1, the CDR3 gives the full variable domain: KAGVTQTPRYLIKTRGQQVTLSCSPISGHRSVSWYQQTPGQGLQFLFEYFSETQRNKGNFPGRFSGRQFSNSRSEMNVSTLELGDSALYLCASSSGTPEQFFGPGTRLTVL.